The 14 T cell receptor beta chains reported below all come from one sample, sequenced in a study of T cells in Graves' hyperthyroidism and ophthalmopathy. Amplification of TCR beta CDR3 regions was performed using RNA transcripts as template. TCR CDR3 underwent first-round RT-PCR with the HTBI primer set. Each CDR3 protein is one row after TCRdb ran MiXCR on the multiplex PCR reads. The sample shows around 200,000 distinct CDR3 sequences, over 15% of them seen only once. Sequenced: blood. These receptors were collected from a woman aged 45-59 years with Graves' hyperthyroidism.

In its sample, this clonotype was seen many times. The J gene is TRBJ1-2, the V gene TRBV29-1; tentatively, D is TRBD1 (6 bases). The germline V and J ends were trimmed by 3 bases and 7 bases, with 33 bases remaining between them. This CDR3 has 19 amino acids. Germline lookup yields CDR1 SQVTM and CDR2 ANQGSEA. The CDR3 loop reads CSVEMTGQKGLMVGSGYTF. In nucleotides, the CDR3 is TGCAGCGTTGAGATGACGGGACAAAAGGGCCTCATGGTGGGAAGTGGCTACACCTTC.

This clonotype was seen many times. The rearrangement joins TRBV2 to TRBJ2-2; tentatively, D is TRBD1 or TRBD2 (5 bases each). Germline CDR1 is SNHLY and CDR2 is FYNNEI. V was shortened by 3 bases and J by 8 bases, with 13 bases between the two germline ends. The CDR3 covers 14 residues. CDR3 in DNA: TGTGCCAGCAGTGAGAGGGGAAGTTCAGGGGAGCTGTTTTTT. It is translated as CASSERGSSGELFF.

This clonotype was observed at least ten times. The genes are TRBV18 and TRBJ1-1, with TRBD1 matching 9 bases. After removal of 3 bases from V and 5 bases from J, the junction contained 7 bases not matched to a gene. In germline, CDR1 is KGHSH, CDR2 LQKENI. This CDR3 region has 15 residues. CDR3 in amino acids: CASSPGTGLGTEAFF. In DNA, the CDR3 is TGTGCCAGCTCACCCGGGACAGGGCTGGGGACTGAAGCTTTCTTT.

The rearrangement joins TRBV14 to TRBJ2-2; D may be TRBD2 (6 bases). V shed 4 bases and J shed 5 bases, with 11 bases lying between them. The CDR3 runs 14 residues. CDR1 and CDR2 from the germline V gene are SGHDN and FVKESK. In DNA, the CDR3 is TGTGCCAGCAGCCCTTGGCGGGGAACCGGGGAGCTGTTTTTT. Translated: CASSPWRGTGELFF.

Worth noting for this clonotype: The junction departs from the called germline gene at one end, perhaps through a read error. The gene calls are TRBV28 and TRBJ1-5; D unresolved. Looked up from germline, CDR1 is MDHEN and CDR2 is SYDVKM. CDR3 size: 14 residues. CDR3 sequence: CASINPVANQPQHF. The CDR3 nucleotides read TGCGCCAGCATTAACCCGGTGGCCAATCAGCCCCAGCATTTT.

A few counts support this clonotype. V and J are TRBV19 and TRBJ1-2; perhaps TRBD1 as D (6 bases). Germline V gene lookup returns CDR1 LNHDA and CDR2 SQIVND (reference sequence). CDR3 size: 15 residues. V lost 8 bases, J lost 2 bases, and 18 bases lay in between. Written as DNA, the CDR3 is TGTGCCAGTGTGGATAGGGCAGGGGCGAACTATGGCTACACCTTC. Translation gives CASVDRAGANYGYTF.

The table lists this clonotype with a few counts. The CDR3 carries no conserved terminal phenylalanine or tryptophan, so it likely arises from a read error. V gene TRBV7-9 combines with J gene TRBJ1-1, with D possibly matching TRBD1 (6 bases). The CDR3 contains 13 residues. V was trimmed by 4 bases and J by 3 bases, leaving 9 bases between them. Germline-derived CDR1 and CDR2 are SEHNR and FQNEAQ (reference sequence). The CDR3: CASSSQGYTEAFL. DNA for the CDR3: TGTGCCAGCAGCTCACAGGGATACACTGAAGCTTTCCTT.

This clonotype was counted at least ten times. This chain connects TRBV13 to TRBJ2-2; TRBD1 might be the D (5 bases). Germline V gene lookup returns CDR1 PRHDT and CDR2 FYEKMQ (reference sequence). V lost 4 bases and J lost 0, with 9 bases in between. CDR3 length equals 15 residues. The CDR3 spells CASSWGRANTGELFF. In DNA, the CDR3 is TGTGCCAGCAGCTGGGGCAGGGCGAACACCGGGGAGCTGTTTTTT.

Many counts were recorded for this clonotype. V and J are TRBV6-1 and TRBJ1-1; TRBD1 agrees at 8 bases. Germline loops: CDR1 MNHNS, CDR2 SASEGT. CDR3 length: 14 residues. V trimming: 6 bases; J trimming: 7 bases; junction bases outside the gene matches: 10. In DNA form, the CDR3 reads TGTGCCAGCAGCACAGGGGGAAACGTCGGTGAAGCTTTCTTT. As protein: CASSTGGNVGEAFF.

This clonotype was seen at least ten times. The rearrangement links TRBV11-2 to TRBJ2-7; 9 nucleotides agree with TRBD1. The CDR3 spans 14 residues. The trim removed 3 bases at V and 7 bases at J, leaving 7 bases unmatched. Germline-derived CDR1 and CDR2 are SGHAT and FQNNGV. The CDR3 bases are TGTGCCAGCAGCTTTGGGACAGGGTCTGTTGAGCAGTACTTC. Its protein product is CASSFGTGSVEQYF.

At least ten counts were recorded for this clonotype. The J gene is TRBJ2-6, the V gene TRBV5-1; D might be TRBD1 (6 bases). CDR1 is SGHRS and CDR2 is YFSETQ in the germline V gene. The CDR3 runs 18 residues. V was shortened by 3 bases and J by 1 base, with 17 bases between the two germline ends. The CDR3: CASSSPEQGESGANVLTF. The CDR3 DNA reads TGCGCCAGCAGCTCCCCCGAACAGGGCGAATCTGGGGCCAACGTCCTGACTTTC. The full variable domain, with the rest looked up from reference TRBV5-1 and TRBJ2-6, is KAGVTQTPRYLIKTRGQQVTLSCSPISGHRSVSWYQQTPGQGLQFLFEYFSETQRNKGNFPGRFSGRQFSNSRSEMNVSTLELGDSALYLCASSSPEQGESGANVLTFGAGSRLTVL.

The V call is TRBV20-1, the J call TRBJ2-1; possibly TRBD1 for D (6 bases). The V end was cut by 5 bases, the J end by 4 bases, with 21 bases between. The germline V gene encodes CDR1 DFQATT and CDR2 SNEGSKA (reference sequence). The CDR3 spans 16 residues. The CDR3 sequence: CSAHRPRGQPYNEQFF. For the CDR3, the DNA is TGCAGTGCTCACAGGCCCCGGGGACAACCTTACAATGAGCAGTTCTTC.

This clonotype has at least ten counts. Written as DNA, the CDR3 is TGTGCCAGCAGAGCTCCGGGGGTGGGCACTGGTGAGCAGTTCTTC. Amino acids: CASRAPGVGTGEQFF. The chain employs TRBV12-3 or TRBV12-4 and TRBJ2-1, with TRBD2 as a possible D gene (6 bases). CDR3 length: 15 residues. V was clipped by 6 bases and J by 9 bases, with 21 bases between them.

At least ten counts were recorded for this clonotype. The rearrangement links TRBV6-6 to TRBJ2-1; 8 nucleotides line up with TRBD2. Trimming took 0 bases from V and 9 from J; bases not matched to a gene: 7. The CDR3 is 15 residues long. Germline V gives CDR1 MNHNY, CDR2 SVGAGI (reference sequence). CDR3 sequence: CASSYSVSGGGEQFF. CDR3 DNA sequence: TGTGCCAGCAGTTACTCGGTGAGCGGGGGTGGTGAGCAGTTCTTC.